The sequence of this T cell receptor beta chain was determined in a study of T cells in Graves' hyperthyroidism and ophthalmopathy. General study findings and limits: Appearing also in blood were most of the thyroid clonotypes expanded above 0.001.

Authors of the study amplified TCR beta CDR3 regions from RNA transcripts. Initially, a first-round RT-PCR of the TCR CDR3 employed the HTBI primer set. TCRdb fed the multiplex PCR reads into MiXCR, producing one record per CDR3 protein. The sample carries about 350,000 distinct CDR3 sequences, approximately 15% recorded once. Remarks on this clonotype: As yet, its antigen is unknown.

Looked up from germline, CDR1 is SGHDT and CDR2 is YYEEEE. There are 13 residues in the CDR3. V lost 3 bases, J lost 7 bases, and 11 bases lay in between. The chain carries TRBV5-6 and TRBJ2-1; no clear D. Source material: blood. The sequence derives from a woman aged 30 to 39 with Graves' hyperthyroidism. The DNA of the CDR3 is TGTGCCAGCAGCTCCGTGGTGTGGAATGAGCAGTTCTTC. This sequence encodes CASSSVVWNEQFF.